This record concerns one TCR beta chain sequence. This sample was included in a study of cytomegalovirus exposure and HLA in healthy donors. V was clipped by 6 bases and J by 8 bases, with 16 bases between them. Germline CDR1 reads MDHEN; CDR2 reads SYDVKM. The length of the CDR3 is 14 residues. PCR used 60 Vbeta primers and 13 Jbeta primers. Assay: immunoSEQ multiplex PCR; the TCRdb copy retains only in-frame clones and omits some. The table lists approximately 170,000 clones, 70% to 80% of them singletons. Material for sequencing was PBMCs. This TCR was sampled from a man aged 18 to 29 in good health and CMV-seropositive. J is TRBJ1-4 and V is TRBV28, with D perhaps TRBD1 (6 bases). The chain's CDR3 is CASSPGGPGEKLFF. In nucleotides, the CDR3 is TGTGCCAGCAGCCCCGGGGGGCCGGGAGAAAAACTGTTTTTT.